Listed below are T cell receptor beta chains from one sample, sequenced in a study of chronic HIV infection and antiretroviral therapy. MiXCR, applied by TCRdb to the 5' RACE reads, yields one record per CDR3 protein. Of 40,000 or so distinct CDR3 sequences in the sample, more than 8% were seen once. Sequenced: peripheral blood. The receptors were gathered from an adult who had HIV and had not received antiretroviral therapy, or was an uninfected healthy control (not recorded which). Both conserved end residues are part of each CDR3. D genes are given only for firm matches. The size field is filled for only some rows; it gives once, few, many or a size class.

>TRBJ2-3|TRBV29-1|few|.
CSVLGLPSWDTQYF
TGCAGCGTTCTGGGCCTCCCCTCCTGGGATACGCAGTATTTT
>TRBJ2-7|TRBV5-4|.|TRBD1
CASSLVGTDYEQYF
TGTGCCAGCAGCTTGGTCGGGACAGACTACGAGCAGTACTTC
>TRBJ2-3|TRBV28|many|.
CASSLSGDTDTQYF
TGTGCCAGCAGTTTATCAGGGGACACAGATACGCAGTATTTT
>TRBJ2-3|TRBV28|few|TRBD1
CASSHRDRATDTQYF
TGTGCCAGCAGTCATCGGGACAGGGCCACAGATACGCAGTATTTT
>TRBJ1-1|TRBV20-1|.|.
CSAADGSLNTEAFF
TGCAGTGCCGCGGACGGGTCATTGAACACTGAAGCTTTCTTT
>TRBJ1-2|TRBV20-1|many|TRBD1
CSARDRGLVYGYTF
TGCAGTGCTAGAGACAGGGGGCTTGTCTATGGCTACACCTTC
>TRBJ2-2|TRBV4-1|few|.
CASSQDTSTGELFF
TGCGCCAGCAGCCAAGATACAAGCACCGGGGAGCTGTTTTTT
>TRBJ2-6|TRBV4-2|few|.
CASSHKGAGANVLTF
TGTGCCAGCAGCCACAAAGGGGCTGGGGCCAACGTCCTGACTTTC
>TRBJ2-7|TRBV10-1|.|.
CARSMSRHPRQYF
TGCGCCAGAAGTATGTCGAGACACCCTAGGCAGTACTTC
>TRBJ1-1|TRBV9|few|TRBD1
CASTPTWGGQGSEAFF
TGTGCCAGCACCCCAACGTGGGGGGGACAGGGGTCTGAAGCTTTCTTT
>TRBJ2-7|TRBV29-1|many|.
CSVGEGATGEQYF
TGCAGCGTTGGGGAGGGGGCCACAGGCGAGCAGTACTTC
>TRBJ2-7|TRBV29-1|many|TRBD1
CSVAVSTGRVQYF
TGCAGCGTCGCTGTTTCGACAGGGCGGGTGCAGTACTTC
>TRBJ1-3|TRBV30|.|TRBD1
CAWRRAGQGADTIYF
TGTGCCTGGAGGAGGGCAGGACAGGGGGCGGACACCATATATTTT
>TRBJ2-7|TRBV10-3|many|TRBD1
CAISSGTEAYEQYF
TGTGCCATCAGTTCCGGGACAGAGGCCTACGAGCAGTACTTC
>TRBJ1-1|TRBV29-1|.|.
CSVEHQNTETFF
TGCAGCGTTGAGCATCAAAACACTGAAACTTTCTTT
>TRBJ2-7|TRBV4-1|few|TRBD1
CASSQLWGGTGAYEQYF
TGCGCCAGCAGCCAATTATGGGGGGGGACAGGGGCCTACGAGCAGTACTTC
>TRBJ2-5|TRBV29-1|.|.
CSVEKETQYF
TGCAGCGTTGAAAAGGAGACCCAGTACTTC
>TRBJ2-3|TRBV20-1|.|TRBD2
CSARLAGGTDTQYF
TGCAGTGCGAGACTAGCGGGAGGCACAGATACGCAGTATTTT
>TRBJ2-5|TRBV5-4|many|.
CASSPTPAGKQETQYF
TGTGCCAGCAGCCCGACCCCAGCGGGTAAACAAGAGACCCAGTACTTC
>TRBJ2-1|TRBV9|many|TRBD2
CASSLGTSGSGEQFF
TGTGCCAGCAGCTTAGGGACTAGCGGGAGTGGTGAGCAGTTCTTC
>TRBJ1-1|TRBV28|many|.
CASSQSLGAFF
TGTGCCAGCAGTCAATCACTTGGAGCTTTCTTT
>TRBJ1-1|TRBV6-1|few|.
CASIAGTNTEAFF
TGTGCCAGCATTGCGGGGACGAACACTGAAGCTTTCTTT
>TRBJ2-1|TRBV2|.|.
CASSALNNEQFF
TGTGCCAGCAGTGCGTTAAACAATGAGCAGTTCTTC
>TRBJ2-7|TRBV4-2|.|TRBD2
CASSQGLTGDEQYF
TGTGCCAGCAGCCAGGGACTAACGGGAGACGAGCAGTACTTC
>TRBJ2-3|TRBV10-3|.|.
CAISGMRGTDTQYF
TGTGCCATCAGCGGGATGCGGGGCACAGATACGCAGTATTTT
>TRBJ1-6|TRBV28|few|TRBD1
CASSLRDRGPAPLHF
TGTGCCAGCAGCCTCCGGGACAGGGGGCCGGCACCCCTCCACTTT
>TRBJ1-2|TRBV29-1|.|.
CSVYRGSFGYTF
TGCAGCGTTTATCGGGGGTCCTTTGGCTACACCTTC
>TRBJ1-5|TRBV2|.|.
CASSDLKGNQPQHF
TGTGCCAGCAGTGATTTGAAGGGTAATCAGCCCCAGCATTTT
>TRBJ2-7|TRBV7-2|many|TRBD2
CASSWSSGGPYEQYF
TGTGCCAGCAGCTGGAGTAGCGGGGGGCCCTACGAGCAGTACTTC
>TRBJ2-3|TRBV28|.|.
CASIASLTGPTNTQYF
TGTGCCAGCATAGCATCATTGACGGGCCCCACGAATACGCAGTATTTT
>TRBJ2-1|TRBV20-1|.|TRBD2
CSARPGLAGSRSSYNEQFF
TGCAGTGCCAGACCGGGACTAGCGGGATCCCGAAGCTCCTACAATGAGCAGTTCTTC
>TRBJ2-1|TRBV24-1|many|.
CATSEQVGVDNEQFF
TGTGCCACCAGTGAGCAGGTAGGGGTCGACAATGAGCAGTTCTTC
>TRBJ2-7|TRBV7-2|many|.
CASSPGIETYEQYF
TGTGCCAGCAGCCCAGGTATAGAAACCTACGAGCAGTACTTC
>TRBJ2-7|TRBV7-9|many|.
CASSTRDGPYEQYF
TGTGCCAGCAGCACCCGGGACGGCCCCTACGAGCAGTACTTC
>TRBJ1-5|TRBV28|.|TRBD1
CASSRQGFSNQPQHF
TGTGCCAGCAGTAGACAGGGTTTTAGCAATCAGCCCCAGCATTTT
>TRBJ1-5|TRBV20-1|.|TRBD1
CSARTGGGQPQHF
TGCAGTGCCCGGACAGGGGGCGGTCAGCCCCAGCATTTT
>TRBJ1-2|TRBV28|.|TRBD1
CASRSQGGSIYGYTF
TGTGCCAGCAGATCACAGGGGGGATCAATATATGGCTACACCTTC
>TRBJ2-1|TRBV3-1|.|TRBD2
CAVQAGGSDEQFF
TGTGCCGTTCAAGCGGGAGGTTCTGATGAGCAGTTCTTC
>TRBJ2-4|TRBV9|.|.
CASSVSGGGNIQYF
TGTGCCAGCAGCGTATCTGGTGGCGGAAACATTCAGTACTTC
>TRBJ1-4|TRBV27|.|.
CASRRQATNEKLFF
TGTGCCAGCAGAAGACAGGCAACTAATGAAAAACTGTTTTTT
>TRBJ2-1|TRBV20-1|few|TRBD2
CSAGTSVSSYNEQFF
TGCAGTGCTGGCACTAGCGTCTCCTCCTACAATGAGCAGTTCTTC
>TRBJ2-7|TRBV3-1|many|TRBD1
CASSPRDRAKNEQYF
TGTGCCAGCAGCCCCAGGGACAGGGCGAAGAACGAGCAGTACTTC
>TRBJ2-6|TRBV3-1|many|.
CASRRGSSGANVLTF
TGTGCCAGCAGAAGGGGGAGCTCTGGGGCCAACGTCCTGACTTTC
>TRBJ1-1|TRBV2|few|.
CASRSDRLRTEAFF
TGTGCCAGCAGGAGTGACAGGTTGAGAACTGAAGCTTTCTTT
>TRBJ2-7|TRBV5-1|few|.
CASHSPTSYEQYF
TGCGCCAGCCACTCCCCCACTTCCTACGAGCAGTACTTC
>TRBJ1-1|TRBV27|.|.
CASSLRLYTEAFF
TGTGCCAGCAGTTTAAGGTTATACACTGAAGCTTTCTTT
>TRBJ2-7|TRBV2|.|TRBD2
CASSRLAETYEQYF
TGTGCCAGCAGTCGACTAGCGGAAACCTACGAGCAGTACTTC
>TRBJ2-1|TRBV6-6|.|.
CASSYSTTYNEQFF
TGTGCCAGCAGTTACTCGACTACCTACAATGAGCAGTTCTTC
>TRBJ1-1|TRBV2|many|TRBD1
CASSRDSGTEAFF
TGTGCCAGCAGCCGGGACAGTGGGACTGAAGCTTTCTTT
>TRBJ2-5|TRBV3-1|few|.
CASSTTGGETQYF
TGTGCCAGCAGCACAACAGGAGGGGAGACCCAGTACTTC